This T cell receptor beta chain was documented in a study of cytomegalovirus exposure and HLA in healthy donors. Repertoires were generated with immunoSEQ multiplex PCR, while TCRdb's copy carries only in-frame clones and drops some. The sample holds 150,000 or so clones; around four fifths are singletons and the top ten take approximately 2%. The trim removed 7 bases at V and 6 bases at J, leaving 8 bases unmatched. CDR3 length: 13 amino acids. Germline CDR1 is LNHDA and CDR2 is SQIVND (reference sequence). The sample taken for sequencing was PBMCs. V gene TRBV19 combines with J gene TRBJ2-7; the match to TRBD1 covers 8 bases. This TCR was sampled from a man between 25 and 39 years old in good health and CMV-seropositive. The CDR3 reads CASTRATGVEQYF. CDR3 coding DNA: TGTGCCAGTACCCGCGCGACAGGGGTCGAGCAGTACTTC.